The 7 T cell receptor beta chains reported below all come from one sample, sequenced in a study of molecular identifiers for immune sequencing clone quantification (dated by TCRdb to 2016 to 2019). The library relied on PCR. The sequencing machine was a NextSeq 500. In-frame beta chains were kept once TCRdb had trimmed the public reads at Q25 with fastp and called clones with MiXCR. Under each unique CDR3 protein, matching rows form one entry showing the most common genes and DNA. The sample data list approximately 590,000 distinct CDR3 sequences, and about 25% of these were observed just once. Of the sample, about 0.73% falls within the top ten clones. Sequenced sample: naive CD8+ T cells from blood, with Jurkat cell RNA spiked in. The sample's cell subset or site label, in plain terms: FACS-sorted CD8+CD4-CCR7+CD45RA+ naive T cells. Receptors were obtained from a human donor in good health. Some libraries in this study had Jurkat cell RNA spiked in.

The chain couples TRBV27 to TRBJ2-5; TRBD1 is a possible D gene (7 bases). CDR3 size: 15 residues. CDR1 and CDR2 (germline): MNHEY, SMNVEV (reference sequence). V was pared by 6 bases and J by 2 bases, with 16 bases between. In DNA, the CDR3 is TGTGCCAGCAGCCCGTGGGCAGGGGGGCAAGAGACCCAGTACTTC. Its protein product is CASSPWAGGQETQYF.

This clonotype has more than one count but fewer than ten. The chain uses TRBV7-9 and TRBJ2-7, with D possibly matching TRBD1 (5 bases). From germline, CDR1 is SEHNR and CDR2 FQNEAQ (reference sequence). This CDR3 contains 15 residues. V was clipped by 0 bases and J by 0 bases, with 9 bases between them. The CDR3 sequence: CASSLATGLSYEQYF. The CDR3 DNA follows: TGTGCCAGCAGCTTAGCCACAGGCCTCTCCTACGAGCAGTACTTC.

This clonotype was detected many times. V and J are TRBV29-1 and TRBJ2-3; TRBD1 agrees at 10 bases. The CDR3 extends over 16 amino acids. V lost 0 bases to trimming and J lost 4 bases; unmatched junction nucleotides: 7. Germline loops: CDR1 SQVTM, CDR2 ANQGSEA. This CDR3 reads CSVEDLTGGFADTQYF. Here the CDR3 DNA reads TGCAGCGTTGAAGATCTGACAGGGGGCTTTGCAGATACGCAGTATTTT.

The chain links TRBV6-5 to TRBJ2-5, with unresolved D. Trimming removed 1 base at V and 2 bases at J, with 5 bases between. The CDR3 has 13 amino acids. Germline V gives CDR1 MNHEY, CDR2 SVGAGI. The CDR3 is CASSYLEQETQYF. Written as DNA, the CDR3 is TGTGCCAGCAGTTACTTGGAACAAGAGACCCAGTACTTC.

This clonotype appeared a few times. The genes are TRBV28 and TRBJ2-5, with D possibly being TRBD2 (6 bases). The CDR3 runs 18 residues. V lost 5 bases and J lost 1, with 23 bases in between. Per germline, CDR1 MDHEN and CDR2 SYDVKM. For the CDR3, the DNA is TGTGCCAGCAGTGCCCAATTAGGGGTACTAGCAACCCAAGAGACCCAGTACTTC. It is translated as CASSAQLGVLATQETQYF.

The V and J genes are TRBV7-9 and TRBJ1-2; unclear D gene. From germline, CDR1 is SEHNR and CDR2 FQNEAQ (reference sequence). V lost 1 base to trimming and J lost 3 bases, with 18 bases between them. The CDR3 contains 17 residues. This chain's CDR3 is CASSLVDGPSYHYGYTF. The DNA for the CDR3 is TGTGCCAGCAGCTTAGTTGACGGACCTTCCTACCACTATGGCTACACCTTC.

This clonotype was detected a few times. The chain is built from TRBV6-5 and TRBJ2-1, with 8 bases identical to TRBD1. J was trimmed by 9 bases and V by 2 bases; bases with no gene match: 9. The CDR3 loop spans 15 amino acids. Per germline, CDR1 MNHEY and CDR2 SVGAGI. Here the CDR3 reads CASSYGTGAYGEQFF. The CDR3, as DNA: TGTGCCAGCAGTTACGGGACAGGAGCTTACGGTGAGCAGTTCTTC.